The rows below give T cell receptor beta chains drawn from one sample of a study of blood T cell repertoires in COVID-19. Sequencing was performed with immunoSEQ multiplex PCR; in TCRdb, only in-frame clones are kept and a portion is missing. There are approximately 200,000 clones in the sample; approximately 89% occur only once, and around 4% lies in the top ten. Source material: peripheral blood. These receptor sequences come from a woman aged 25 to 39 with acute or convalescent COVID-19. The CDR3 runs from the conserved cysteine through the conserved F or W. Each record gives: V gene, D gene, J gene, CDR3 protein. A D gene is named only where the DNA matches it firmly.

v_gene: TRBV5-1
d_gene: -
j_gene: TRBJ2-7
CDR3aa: CASSLGGGDEQYF

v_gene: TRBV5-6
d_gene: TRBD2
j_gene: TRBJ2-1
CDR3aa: CASSRTSGNEQFF

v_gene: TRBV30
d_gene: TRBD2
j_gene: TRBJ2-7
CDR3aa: CAWSLGLANEQYF

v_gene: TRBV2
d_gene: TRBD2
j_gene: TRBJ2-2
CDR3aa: CASSFSGRFSGELFF

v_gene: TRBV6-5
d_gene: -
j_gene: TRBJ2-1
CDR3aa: CASTLSSYNEQFF

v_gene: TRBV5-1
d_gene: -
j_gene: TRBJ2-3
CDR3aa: CASSVTGLREDTQYF

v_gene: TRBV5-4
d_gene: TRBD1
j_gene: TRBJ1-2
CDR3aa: CASSFAPGTGSLGYTF

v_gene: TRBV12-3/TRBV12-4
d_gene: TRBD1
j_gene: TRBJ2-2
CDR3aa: CATGTENTGELFF

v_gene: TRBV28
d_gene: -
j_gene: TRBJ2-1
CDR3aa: CASRSAGYNEQFF

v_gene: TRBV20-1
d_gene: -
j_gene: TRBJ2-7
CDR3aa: CSASFPSSSYEQYF

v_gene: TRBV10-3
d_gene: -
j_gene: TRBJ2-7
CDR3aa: CAISRQEVYEQYF

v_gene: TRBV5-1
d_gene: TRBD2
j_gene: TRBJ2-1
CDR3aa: CASSLGAGVGQFF

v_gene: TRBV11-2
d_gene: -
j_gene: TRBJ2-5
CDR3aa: CASSLAGVETQYF

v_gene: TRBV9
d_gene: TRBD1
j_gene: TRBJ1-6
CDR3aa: CASSVSPLTGLTPLHF

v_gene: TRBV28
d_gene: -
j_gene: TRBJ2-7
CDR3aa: CASSSSGTPSSYEQYF

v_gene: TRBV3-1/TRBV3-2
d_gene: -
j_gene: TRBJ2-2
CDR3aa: CASSIIEATGELFF

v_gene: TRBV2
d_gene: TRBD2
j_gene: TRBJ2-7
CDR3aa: CASGASGRGEQYF

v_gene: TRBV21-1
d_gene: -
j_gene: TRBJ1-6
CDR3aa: CASNMGGILPLHF

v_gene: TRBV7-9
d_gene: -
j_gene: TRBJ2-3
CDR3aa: CASSFTFDTQYF

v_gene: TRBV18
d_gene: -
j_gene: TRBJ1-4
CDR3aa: CASSQSQGTYDNEKLFF

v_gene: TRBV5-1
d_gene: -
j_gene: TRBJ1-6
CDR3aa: CASSLGTGQNSPLHF

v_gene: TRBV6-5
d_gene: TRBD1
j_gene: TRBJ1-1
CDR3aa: CASSLDRDTEAFF

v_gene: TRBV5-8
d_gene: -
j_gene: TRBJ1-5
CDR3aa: CASSLGRGPNQPQHF

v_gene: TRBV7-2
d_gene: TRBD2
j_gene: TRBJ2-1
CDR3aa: CASSFGGRAYNEQFF

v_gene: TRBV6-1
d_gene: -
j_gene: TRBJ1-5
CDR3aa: CASSAVGAARLTNQPQHF

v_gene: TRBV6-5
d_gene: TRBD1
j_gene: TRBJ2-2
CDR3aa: CASVGQENTGELFF

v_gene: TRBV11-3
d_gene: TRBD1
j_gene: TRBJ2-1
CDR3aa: CASGQALNEQFF

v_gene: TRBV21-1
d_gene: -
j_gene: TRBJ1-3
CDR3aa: CASSKGTNSGNTIYF

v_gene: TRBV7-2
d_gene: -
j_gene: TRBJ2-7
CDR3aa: CASSLANRYEQYF

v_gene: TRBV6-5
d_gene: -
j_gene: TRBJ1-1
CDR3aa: CASSYGALSTEAFF

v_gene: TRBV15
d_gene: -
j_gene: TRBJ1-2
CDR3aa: CATSRVGATNYGYTF

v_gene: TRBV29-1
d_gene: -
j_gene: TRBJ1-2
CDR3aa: CSPSGYTF

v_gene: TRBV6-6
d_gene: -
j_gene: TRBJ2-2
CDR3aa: CASRVPGLSNTGELFF

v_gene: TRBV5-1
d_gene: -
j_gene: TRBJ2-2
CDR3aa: CASSLATAGDGTGELFF

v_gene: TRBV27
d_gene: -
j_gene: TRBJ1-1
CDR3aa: CASSLSMVAEAFF

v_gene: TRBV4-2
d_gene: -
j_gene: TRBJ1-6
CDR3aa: CASSQDQGLLSPLHF

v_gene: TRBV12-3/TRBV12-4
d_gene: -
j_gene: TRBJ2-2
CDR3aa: CASRAMRTGELFF

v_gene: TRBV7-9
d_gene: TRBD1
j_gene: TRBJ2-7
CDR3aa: CAIGSGTDVFEQYF

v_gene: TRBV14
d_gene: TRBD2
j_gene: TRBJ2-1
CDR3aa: CASSRRGALTGNEQFF